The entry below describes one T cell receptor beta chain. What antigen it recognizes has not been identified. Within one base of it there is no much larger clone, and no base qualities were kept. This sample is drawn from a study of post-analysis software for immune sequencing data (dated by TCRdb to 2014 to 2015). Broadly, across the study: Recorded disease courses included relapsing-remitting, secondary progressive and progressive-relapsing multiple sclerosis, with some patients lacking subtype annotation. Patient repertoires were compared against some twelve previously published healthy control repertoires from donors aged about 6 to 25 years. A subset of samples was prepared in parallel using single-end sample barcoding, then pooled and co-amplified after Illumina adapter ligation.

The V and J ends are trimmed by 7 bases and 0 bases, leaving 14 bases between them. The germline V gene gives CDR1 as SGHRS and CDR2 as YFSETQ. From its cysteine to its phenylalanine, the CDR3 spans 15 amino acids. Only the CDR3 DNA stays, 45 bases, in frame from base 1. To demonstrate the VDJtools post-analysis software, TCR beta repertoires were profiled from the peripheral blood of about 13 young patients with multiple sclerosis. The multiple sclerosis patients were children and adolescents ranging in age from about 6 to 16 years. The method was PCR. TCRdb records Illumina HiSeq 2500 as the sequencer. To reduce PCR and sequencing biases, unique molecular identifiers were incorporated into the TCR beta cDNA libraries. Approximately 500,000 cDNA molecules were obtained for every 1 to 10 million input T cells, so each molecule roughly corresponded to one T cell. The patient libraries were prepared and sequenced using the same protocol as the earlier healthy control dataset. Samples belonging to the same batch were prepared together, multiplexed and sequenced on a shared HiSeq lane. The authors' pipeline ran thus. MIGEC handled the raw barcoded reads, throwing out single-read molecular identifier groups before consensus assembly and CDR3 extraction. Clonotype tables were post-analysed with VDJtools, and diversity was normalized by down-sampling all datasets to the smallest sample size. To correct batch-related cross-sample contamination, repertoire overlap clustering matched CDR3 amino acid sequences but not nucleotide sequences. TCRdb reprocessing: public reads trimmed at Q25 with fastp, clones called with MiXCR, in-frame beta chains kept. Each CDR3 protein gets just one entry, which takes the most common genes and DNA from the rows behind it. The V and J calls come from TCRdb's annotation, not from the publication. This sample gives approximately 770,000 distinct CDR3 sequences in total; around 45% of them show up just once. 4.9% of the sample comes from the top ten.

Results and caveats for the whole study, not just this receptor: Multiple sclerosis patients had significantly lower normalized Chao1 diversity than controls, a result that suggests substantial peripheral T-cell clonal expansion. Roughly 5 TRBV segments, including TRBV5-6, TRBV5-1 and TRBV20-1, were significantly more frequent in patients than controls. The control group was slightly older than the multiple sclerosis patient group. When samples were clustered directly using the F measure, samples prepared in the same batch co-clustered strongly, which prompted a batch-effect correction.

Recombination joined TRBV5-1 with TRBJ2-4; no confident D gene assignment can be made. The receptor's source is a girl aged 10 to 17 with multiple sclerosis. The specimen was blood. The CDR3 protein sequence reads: CASATGTVAKNIQYF. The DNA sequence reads TGCGCCAGCGCGACCGGAACCGTAGCCAAAAACATTCAGTACTTC.